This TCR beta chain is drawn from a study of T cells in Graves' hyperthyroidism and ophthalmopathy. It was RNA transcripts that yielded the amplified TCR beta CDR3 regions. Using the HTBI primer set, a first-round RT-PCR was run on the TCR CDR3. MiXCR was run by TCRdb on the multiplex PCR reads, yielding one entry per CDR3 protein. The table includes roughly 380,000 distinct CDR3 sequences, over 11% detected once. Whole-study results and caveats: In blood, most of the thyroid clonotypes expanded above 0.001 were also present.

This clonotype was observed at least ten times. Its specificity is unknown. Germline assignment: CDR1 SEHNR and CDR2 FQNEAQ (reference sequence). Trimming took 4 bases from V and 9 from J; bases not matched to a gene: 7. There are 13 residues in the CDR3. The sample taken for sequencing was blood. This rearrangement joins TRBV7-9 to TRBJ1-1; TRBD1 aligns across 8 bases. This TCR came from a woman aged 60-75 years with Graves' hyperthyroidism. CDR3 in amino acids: CASSSGQAEKAFF. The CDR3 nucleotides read TGTGCCAGCAGCTCGGGACAGGCGGAAAAAGCTTTCTTT.